Below, 8 T cell receptor beta chains from the same sample are listed, as sequenced in a study of T-cell memory formation after mild COVID-19. TCRdb processed the 5' RACE reads anew with MiXCR; each CDR3 protein has one entry. This table holds 190,000 or so distinct CDR3 sequences, approximately 10% found once. Source material: PBMCs or a T cell subset sorted from them (not recorded which). The source is a man in his late teens or twenties who had mild COVID-19 (a few samples of this study predate the infection). Cell type and time point are not known.

The genes are TRBV6-5 and TRBJ2-2, with D maybe TRBD2 (6 bases). Trimming removed 6 bases at V and 7 bases at J, with 15 bases between. Looked up from germline, CDR1 is MNHEY and CDR2 is SVGAGI. This CDR3 spans 14 amino acids. The CDR3 protein is CASSPGTRYGELFF. The CDR3 bases are TGTGCCAGCAGCCCCGGGACTCGATACGGGGAGCTGTTTTTT.

The chain couples TRBV20-1 to TRBJ2-3; 13 bases are a match to TRBD2. The CDR3 totals 15 residues. Germline V gives CDR1 DFQATT, CDR2 SNEGSKA (reference sequence). Trimming took 5 bases from V and 6 from J; bases not matched to a gene: 8. The CDR3 coding sequence is TGCAGTGCTCACCTACTAGCGGGGGGGGGCGATACGCAGTATTTT. Residues: CSAHLLAGGGDTQYF.

The J gene is TRBJ1-2, the V gene TRBV12-3 or TRBV12-4; D not resolved. V was shortened by 10 bases and J by 3 bases, with 6 bases between the two germline ends. There are 10 residues in the CDR3. CDR3 in DNA: TGTGCCACGGGCGACTATGGCTACACCTTC. This gives the protein CATGDYGYTF.

This clonotype appeared a few times. Here the CDR3 reads CASTQRRGKTQYF. CDR3 bases: TGTGCCAGCACCCAGCGGCGGGGAAAGACCCAGTACTTC. The V gene is TRBV7-2, the J gene TRBJ2-5, with D perhaps TRBD2 (6 bases). This CDR3 has 13 residues. Between the trimmed V and J ends, which lost 7 bases and 6 bases, there was a span of 15 bases. CDR1 is SGHTA, CDR2 FQGNSA, per germline.

The chain couples TRBV13 to TRBJ1-1; 7 bases agree with TRBD1. Germline CDR1 reads PRHDT; CDR2 reads FYEKMQ (reference sequence). CDR3 length equals 16 residues. Germline trimming cut 5 bases from V and 3 bases from J; bases unmatched to any gene: 12. The CDR3 loop reads CASSRRKGGADTEAFF. CDR3 bases: TGTGCCAGCAGCCGGAGAAAAGGGGGCGCCGACACTGAAGCTTTCTTT.

The rearrangement links TRBV30 to TRBJ2-6; the D is unclear. The CDR3 contains 11 residues. With 5 bases removed from V and 1 base from J, the gap between germline ends came to 0 bases. Germline lookup yields CDR1 GTSNPN and CDR2 SVGIG (reference sequence). The CDR3 nucleotides are TGTGCCTGGTCTGGGGCCAACGTCCTGACTTTC. Translating gives CAWSGANVLTF.

The chain is built from TRBV6-5 and TRBJ2-1, with D hard to call. The germline CDR1 and CDR2 sequences are MNHEY and SVGAGI. This CDR3 comprises 12 residues. With 4 bases removed from V and 9 bases from J, the gap between germline ends came to 10 bases. The CDR3 bases are TGTGCCAGCAGTTCATATCCTACTGAGCAGTTCTTC. Translated, it gives CASSSYPTEQFF.

The rearrangement joins TRBV7-2 to TRBJ2-1; the D call may be TRBD1 or TRBD2 (6 bases each). The CDR3 is 17 amino acids. Germline V gene sequence: CDR1 SGHTA, CDR2 FQGNSA. V was pared by 1 base and J by 3 bases, with 16 bases between. CDR3 nucleotides: TGTGCCAGCAGCTTAGTATGGGGGGCCGCCTACTACAATGAGCAGTTCTTC. As protein: CASSLVWGAAYYNEQFF.